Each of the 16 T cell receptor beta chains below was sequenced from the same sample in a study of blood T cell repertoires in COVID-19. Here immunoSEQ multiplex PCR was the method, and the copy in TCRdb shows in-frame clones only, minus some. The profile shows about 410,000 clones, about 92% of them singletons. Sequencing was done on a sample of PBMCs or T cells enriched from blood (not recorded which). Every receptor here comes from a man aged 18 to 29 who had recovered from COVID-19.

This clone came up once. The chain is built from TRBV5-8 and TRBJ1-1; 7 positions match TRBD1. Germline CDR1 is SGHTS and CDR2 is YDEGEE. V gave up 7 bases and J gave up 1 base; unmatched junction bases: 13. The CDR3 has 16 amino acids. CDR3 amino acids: CASLEETGTANTEAFF. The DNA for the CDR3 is TGTGCCAGCTTGGAGGAAACAGGGACAGCGAACACTGAAGCTTTCTTT.

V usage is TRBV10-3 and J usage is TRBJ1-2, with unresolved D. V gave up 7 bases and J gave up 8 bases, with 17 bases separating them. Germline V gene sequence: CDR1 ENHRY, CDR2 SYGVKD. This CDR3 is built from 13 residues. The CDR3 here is CAITRGPTDGYTF. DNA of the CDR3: TGTGCCATCACCCGAGGGCCCACCGACGGCTACACCTTC.

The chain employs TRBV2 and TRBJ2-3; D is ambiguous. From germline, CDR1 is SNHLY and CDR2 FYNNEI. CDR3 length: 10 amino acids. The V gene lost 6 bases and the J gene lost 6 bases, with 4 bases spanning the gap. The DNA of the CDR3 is TGTGCCAGCAGGGAGGATACGCAGTATTTT. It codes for CASREDTQYF.

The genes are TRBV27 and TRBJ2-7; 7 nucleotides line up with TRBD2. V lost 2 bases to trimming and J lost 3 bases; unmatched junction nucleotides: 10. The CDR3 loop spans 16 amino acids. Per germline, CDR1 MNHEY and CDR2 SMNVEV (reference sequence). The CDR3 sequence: CASSLGTPGGSYEQYF. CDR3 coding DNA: TGTGCCAGCAGTTTAGGGACCCCCGGGGGGAGCTACGAGCAGTACTTC.

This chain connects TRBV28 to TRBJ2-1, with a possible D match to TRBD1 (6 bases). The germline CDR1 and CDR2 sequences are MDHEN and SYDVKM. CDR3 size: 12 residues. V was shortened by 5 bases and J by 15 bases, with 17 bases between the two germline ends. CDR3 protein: CASSPPRGSRFF. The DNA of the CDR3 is TGTGCCAGCAGTCCTCCCAGGGGATCGAGGTTCTTC.

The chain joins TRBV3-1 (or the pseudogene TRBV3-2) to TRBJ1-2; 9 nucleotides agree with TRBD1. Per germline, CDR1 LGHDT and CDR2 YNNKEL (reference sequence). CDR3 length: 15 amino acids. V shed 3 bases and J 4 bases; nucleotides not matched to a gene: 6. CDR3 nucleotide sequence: TGTGCCAGCAGCCACCCCCTACAGGGGGCCTATGGCTACACCTTC. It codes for CASSHPLQGAYGYTF.

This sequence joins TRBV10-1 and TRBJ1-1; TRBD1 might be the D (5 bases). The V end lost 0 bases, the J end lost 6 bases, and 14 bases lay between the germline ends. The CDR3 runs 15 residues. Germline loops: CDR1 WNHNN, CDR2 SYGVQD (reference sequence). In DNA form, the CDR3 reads TGCGCCAGCAGTGAGTCGAGATTAGGGGCCTCTGAAGCTTTCTTT. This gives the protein CASSESRLGASEAFF.

In DNA, the CDR3 is TGTGCCAGCAGTTTGGCTAGCGGGAGTCGGGCGGAGGAGCAGTACTTC. This gives the protein CASSLASGSRAEEQYF. The J gene is TRBJ2-7, the V gene TRBV28, with TRBD2 matching 10 bases. The germline V gene encodes CDR1 MDHEN and CDR2 SYDVKM. V trimming: 3 bases; J trimming: 7 bases; junction bases outside the gene matches: 12. The CDR3 has 16 residues.

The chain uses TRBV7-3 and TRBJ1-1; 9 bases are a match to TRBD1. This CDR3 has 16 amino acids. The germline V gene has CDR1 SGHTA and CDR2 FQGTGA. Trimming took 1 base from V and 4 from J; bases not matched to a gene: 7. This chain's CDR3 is CASSLRQGGMGTEAFF. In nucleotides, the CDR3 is TGTGCCAGCAGCTTAAGACAGGGGGGCATGGGCACTGAAGCTTTCTTT.

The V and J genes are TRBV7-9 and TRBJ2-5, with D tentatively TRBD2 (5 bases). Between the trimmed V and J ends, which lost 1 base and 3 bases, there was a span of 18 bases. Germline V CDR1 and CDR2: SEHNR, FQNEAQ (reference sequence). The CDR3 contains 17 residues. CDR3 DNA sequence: TGTGCCAGCAGCTTAGGCCTAGGGAGTCTAGGAGAAGAGACCCAGTACTTC. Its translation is CASSLGLGSLGEETQYF.

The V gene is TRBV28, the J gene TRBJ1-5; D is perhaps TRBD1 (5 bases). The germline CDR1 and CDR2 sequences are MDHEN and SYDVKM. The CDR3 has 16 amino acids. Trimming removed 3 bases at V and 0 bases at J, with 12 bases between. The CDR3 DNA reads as TGTGCCAGCAGTTTGTCGAGACAGCGTAGCAATCAGCCCCAGCATTTT. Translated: CASSLSRQRSNQPQHF. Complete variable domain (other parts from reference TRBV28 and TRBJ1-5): DVKVTQSSRYLVKRTGEKVFLECVQDMDHENMFWYRQDPGLGLRLIYFSYDVKMKEKGDIPEGYSVSREKKERFSLILESASTNQTSMYLCASSLSRQRSNQPQHFGDGTRLSIL.

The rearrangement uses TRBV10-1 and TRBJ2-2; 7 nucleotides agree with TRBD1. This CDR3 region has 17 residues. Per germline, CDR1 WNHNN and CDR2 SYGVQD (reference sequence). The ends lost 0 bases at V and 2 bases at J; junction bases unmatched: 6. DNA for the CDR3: TGCGCCAGCAGTGAGTCCCCCGGGACAGATAACACCGGGGAGCTGTTTTTT. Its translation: CASSESPGTDNTGELFF.

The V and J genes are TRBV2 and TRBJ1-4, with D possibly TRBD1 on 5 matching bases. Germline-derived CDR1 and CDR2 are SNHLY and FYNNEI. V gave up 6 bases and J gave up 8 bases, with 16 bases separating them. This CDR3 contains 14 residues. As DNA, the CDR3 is TGTGCCAGCAGGGAGCAGGGAGGAGGGGAAAAACTGTTTTTT. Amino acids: CASREQGGGEKLFF.

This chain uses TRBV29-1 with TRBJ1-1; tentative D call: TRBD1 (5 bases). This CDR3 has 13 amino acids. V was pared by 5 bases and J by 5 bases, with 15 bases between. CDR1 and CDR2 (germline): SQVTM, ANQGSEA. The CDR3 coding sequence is TGCAGCGTTTTCCCCAGGGTTTCGACTGAAGCTTTCTTT. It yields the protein CSVFPRVSTEAFF.

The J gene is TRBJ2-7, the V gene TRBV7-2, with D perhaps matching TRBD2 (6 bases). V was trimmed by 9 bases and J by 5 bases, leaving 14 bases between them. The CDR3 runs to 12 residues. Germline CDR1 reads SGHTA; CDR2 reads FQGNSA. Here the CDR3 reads CASTQGLHEQYF. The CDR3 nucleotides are TGTGCCAGTACCCAGGGACTCCACGAGCAGTACTTC.

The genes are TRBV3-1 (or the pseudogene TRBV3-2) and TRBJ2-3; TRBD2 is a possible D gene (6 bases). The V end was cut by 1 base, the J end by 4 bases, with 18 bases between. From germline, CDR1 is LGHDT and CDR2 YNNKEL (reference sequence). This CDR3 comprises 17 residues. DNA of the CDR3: TGTGCCAGCAGCCAAGCGTCGGCGGGGTGGGGGGCAGATACGCAGTATTTT. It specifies CASSQASAGWGADTQYF.